This T cell receptor beta chain was obtained from a study of blood T cells in healthy people across ages. General study results and limits: Both naive CD4+ cell counts and diversity were greater in long-lived donors than in aged donors.

Turning to this clonotype: No antigen is known for it.

Germline assignment: CDR1 LGHDT and CDR2 YNNKEL (reference sequence). This CDR3 comprises 15 residues. The ends were cut back, 2 bases at V and 7 bases at J, with 18 bases in the middle. A second PCR, run for roughly 7 to 12 cycles, used a sample-barcoded 5' primer plus a J-beta primer mix. Using its own MiXCR run on the 5' RACE reads, TCRdb lists one record per CDR3 protein. The top ten hold roughly 7.9% of the sample, which has around 1.5 million distinct CDR3 sequences, approximately 40% seen once. Per sample, at least 5 micrograms of total RNA were extracted. Sequencing used blood. The receptor comes from a woman between 18 and 29 years old in good health. The chain uses TRBV3-1 and TRBJ2-7; TRBD1 might be the D (5 bases). The DNA for the CDR3 is TGTGCCAGCAGCCAATTCCTCGCAGGGAACAATGAGCAGTACTTC. Protein product: CASSQFLAGNNEQYF.